This T cell receptor beta chain is drawn from a study of T cells after yellow fever vaccination. Broader study findings: Re-detected after boosting: most primary clones, approximately 97% of CD4 and roughly 90% of CD8.

A single record per CDR3 protein comes from TCRdb applying MiXCR to the 5' RACE reads. The sample records 600,000 to 750,000 distinct CDR3 sequences, over 9% being singletons. Germline V gene lookup returns CDR1 KGHDR and CDR2 SFDVKD. V was clipped by 7 bases and J by 2 bases; unmatched bases: 7. The CDR3 has 15 residues. Concerning this clonotype: What it binds is not known.

This rearrangement joins TRBV24-1 to TRBJ2-3; 8 bases line up with TRBD2. The specimen was PBMCs, collected on the day of the yellow fever booster vaccination. The clonotype comes from a man under 40 who received the YFV17D yellow fever vaccine. The chain's CDR3 is CATSPSGSSTDTQYF. The CDR3, as DNA: TGTGCCACCAGCCCCAGCGGGAGCTCCACAGATACGCAGTATTTT.